Below, one TCR beta chain is given with its context. Assay: immunoSEQ multiplex PCR; the TCRdb copy retains only in-frame clones and omits some. The top ten clones hold 3.6% of a sample with 85,000 to 100,000 clones, roughly 80% of them seen once. Single viable CD3+CD4+CD8-CD45RO+ cells were sorted as the memory CD4+ T cells. V lost 0 bases and J 2 bases, leaving 8 bases between the germline ends. CDR3 length: 15 residues. Per germline, CDR1 LNHDA and CDR2 SQIVND (reference sequence). The data were taken from a study of memory CD4+ T cells and cytomegalovirus serostatus. Sequenced input: memory CD4+ T cells from blood. The V gene is TRBV19, the J gene TRBJ1-5; D is undetermined. The TCR originated in an adult in good health and CMV-seropositive. CDR3 in DNA: TGTGCCAGTAGTATAGATCCGCGAGGCAATCAGCCCCAGCATTTT. Translation gives CASSIDPRGNQPQHF.